Presented here are 4 T cell receptor beta chains from one specimen sequenced in a study of blood T cell repertoires in COVID-19. The assay was immunoSEQ multiplex PCR, and TCRdb's table has in-frame clones only and misses some. The data contain about 180,000 clones, about 83% of them singletons. The sample taken for sequencing was peripheral blood. The receptors were sampled from a person between 65 and 79 years old with COVID-19, enrolled during active disease.

This chain uses TRBV28 with TRBJ1-5; D gene unclear. CDR3 size: 13 residues. V was pared by 6 bases and J by 16 bases, with 22 bases between. CDR1 MDHEN and CDR2 SYDVKM come from the germline V gene. The CDR3 region has the DNA TGTGCCAGCAGACCCAATTCGCACCTAATCATACATTTT. Translated, it gives CASRPNSHLIIHF.

The chain links TRBV14 to TRBJ2-1, with D tentatively TRBD2 (6 bases). Per germline, CDR1 SGHDN and CDR2 FVKESK. V gave up 1 base and J gave up 2 bases, with 15 bases separating them. The CDR3 runs to 17 residues. CDR3 in amino acids: CASSQVFSGKAYNEQFF. CDR3 bases: TGTGCCAGCAGCCAAGTCTTTAGCGGTAAGGCCTACAATGAGCAGTTCTTC.

The chain uses TRBV9 and TRBJ2-1; no clear D gene. This CDR3 region has 13 residues. The germline V gene has CDR1 SGDLS and CDR2 YYNGEE. Between the trimmed V and J ends, which lost 0 bases and 9 bases, there was a span of 10 bases. CDR3 loop: CASSVGSWSEQFF. In DNA, the CDR3 is TGTGCCAGCAGCGTAGGGAGTTGGTCTGAGCAGTTCTTC.

This chain connects TRBV28 to TRBJ2-7; D might be TRBD2 (5 bases). Trimming removed 6 bases at V and 7 bases at J, with 19 bases between. Looked up from germline, CDR1 is MDHEN and CDR2 is SYDVKM. The CDR3 runs to 14 residues. CDR3 sequence reads: CASRPLPRGWEQYF. CDR3 coding DNA: TGTGCCAGCAGGCCTCTCCCCCGGGGTTGGGAGCAGTACTTC.